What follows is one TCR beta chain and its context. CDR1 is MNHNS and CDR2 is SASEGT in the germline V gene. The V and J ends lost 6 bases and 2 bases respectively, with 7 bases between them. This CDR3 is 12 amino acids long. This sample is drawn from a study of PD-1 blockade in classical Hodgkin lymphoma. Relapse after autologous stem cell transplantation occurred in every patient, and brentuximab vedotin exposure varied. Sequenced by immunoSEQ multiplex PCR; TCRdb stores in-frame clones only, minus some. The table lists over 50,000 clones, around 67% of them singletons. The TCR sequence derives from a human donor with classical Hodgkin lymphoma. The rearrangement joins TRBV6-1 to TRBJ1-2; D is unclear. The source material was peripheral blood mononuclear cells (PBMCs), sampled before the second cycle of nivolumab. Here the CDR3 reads CASRGGNYGYTF. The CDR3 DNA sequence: TGTGCCAGCAGGGGCGGCAACTATGGCTACACCTTC.